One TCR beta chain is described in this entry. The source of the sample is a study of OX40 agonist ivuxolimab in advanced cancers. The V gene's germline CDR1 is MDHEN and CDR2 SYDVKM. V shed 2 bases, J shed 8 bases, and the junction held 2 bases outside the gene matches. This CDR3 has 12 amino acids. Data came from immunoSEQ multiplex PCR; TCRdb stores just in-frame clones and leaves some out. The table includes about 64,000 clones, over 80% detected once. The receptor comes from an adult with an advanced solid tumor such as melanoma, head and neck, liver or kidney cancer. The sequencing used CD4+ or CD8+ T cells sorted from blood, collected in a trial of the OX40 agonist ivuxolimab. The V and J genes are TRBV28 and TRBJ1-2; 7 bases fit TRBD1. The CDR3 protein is CASSLDREGYTF. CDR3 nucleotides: TGTGCCAGCAGTTTAGACAGGGAGGGCTACACCTTC.